Listed below are T cell receptor beta chains from one sample, sequenced in a study of cytomegalovirus exposure and HLA in healthy donors. Only in-frame clones appear in the TCRdb table, and some are missing; sequencing was by immunoSEQ multiplex PCR. The data hold about 63,000 clones, with more than 85% observed a single time. The sequenced sample was PBMCs. The receptors come from a woman aged 18-30 years in good health and CMV-seropositive. Each CDR3 is given with its conserved first and last residue. D genes are given only for firm matches. Rows may omit the clone size; those that give it use once, few, many or a size class.

DNA	CDR3	D	V	size	J
TGTGCCAGCAGCTTAGGCGCAGGGGGCCAGTTCTTC	CASSLGAGGQFF	TRBD1	TRBV11-3	.	TRBJ2-1
TGTGCCAGCAGTCAGACTAGCGGGAGCTACAATGAGCAGTTCTTC	CASSQTSGSYNEQFF	TRBD2	TRBV5-4	.	TRBJ2-1
TGTGCCAGCAGTTCCCCACAGGGGGCTGGAAACACCATATATTTT	CASSSPQGAGNTIYF	TRBD1	TRBV6-5	.	TRBJ1-3
TGTGCCAGCAGTGAACCAAATACCGGGGAGCTGTTTTTT	CASSEPNTGELFF	.	TRBV6-1	once	TRBJ2-2
TGTGCCAGCAGCTACGCGGGGAACTATGGCTACACCTTC	CASSYAGNYGYTF	.	TRBV6-1	once	TRBJ1-2
TGTGCCAGCAGCCCTATGGACTCAAGTTTGAACACAGATACGCAGTATTTT	CASSPMDSSLNTDTQYF	.	TRBV11-2	.	TRBJ2-3
TGTGCCAGCAGCTCCTCTTTCTACCCCTATGGCTACACCTTC	CASSSSFYPYGYTF	.	TRBV28	.	TRBJ1-2
TGTGCCAGCAGCTTGGGACGCGGCAATACGCAGTATTTT	CASSLGRGNTQYF	.	TRBV5-6	.	TRBJ2-3
TGTGCCAGCAGTGACTCGACTAGCGGGAGGGCGAACACCGGGGAGCTGTTTTTT	CASSDSTSGRANTGELFF	TRBD2	TRBV6-4	.	TRBJ2-2
TGTGCCAGCTCACCAGTTCAGCGTAAGAACACTGAAGCTTTCTTT	CASSPVQRKNTEAFF	.	TRBV18	once	TRBJ1-1
TGTGCCAGCAGTCTCCCCCCACGCGGGGCGCTCTACGAGCAGTACTTC	CASSLPPRGALYEQYF	.	TRBV28	.	TRBJ2-7
TGTGCCAGCAGCTCTTCGGTGGACAGGACCTACAATGAGCAGTTCTTC	CASSSSVDRTYNEQFF	TRBD1	TRBV13	.	TRBJ2-1
TGCGCCAGCAGCTGGGGGACAGGGTATAATCAGCCCCAGCATTTT	CASSWGTGYNQPQHF	TRBD1	TRBV5-1	.	TRBJ1-5
TGTGCCAGCAGCTTTGACGGGAGGAATCAGCCCCAGCATTTT	CASSFDGRNQPQHF	.	TRBV5-5	.	TRBJ1-5
TGTGCCAGCAGCTTGGGTGTGCCCGGGGACTATGGCTACACCTTC	CASSLGVPGDYGYTF	.	TRBV5-6	once	TRBJ1-2
TGTGCCAGCAGTTTACCGGGACAGGGGCGATCTAACTATGGCTACACCTTC	CASSLPGQGRSNYGYTF	TRBD1	TRBV28	.	TRBJ1-2
TGTGCCAGCAGCGGGGGGACAGGGGAGAACACTGAAGCTTTCTTT	CASSGGTGENTEAFF	TRBD1	TRBV9	.	TRBJ1-1
TGTGCCAGTAGCCTGACAGGTGTAACTAATGAAAAACTGTTTTTT	CASSLTGVTNEKLFF	.	TRBV19	.	TRBJ1-4
TGTGCCTGGAGTAAACGGACAATCCCTGGAAACACCATATATTTT	CAWSKRTIPGNTIYF	.	TRBV30	once	TRBJ1-3
TGTGCCAGCAGCGCTAAGTCAGGGGGGACAGATACGCAGTATTTT	CASSAKSGGTDTQYF	.	TRBV9	.	TRBJ2-3
TGTGCCAGCAGTGAATTGCTTCTCGGGACAGGGGACGAGCAGTACTTC	CASSELLLGTGDEQYF	TRBD1	TRBV6-1	.	TRBJ2-7
TGTGCCAGCAGTTTTGGTTACGGTGAAAAACTGTTTTTT	CASSFGYGEKLFF	.	TRBV27	.	TRBJ1-4
TGTGCCAGCAGCTTGAAGACAGGGACCTATGGCTACACCTTC	CASSLKTGTYGYTF	TRBD1	TRBV5-4	few	TRBJ1-2
TGTGCCAGCAGCCCGGACAGGGGACAACTTAGCTATGGCTACACCTTC	CASSPDRGQLSYGYTF	TRBD1	TRBV5-8	.	TRBJ1-2
TGTGCCAGTAGCGGACAGGTCTTTAACACTGAAGCTTTCTTT	CASSGQVFNTEAFF	TRBD1	TRBV19	.	TRBJ1-1
TGTGCCATCGGAGACAACTATGGCTACACCTTC	CAIGDNYGYTF	.	TRBV10-3	.	TRBJ1-2
TGTGCCAGCAGTTCCGGACTAGCGGGAGGGTCAGGGGTGACCCAGTACTTC	CASSSGLAGGSGVTQYF	TRBD2	TRBV27	.	TRBJ2-5
TGTGCCAGCAGGGGAATCGGGACAGGGTCTCCAGAGACCCAGTACTTC	CASRGIGTGSPETQYF	TRBD1	TRBV2	.	TRBJ2-5
TGTGCCAGCAGTGGTCGGGAGGGCCGGTACGAGCAGTACTTC	CASSGREGRYEQYF	TRBD2	TRBV6-1	.	TRBJ2-7
TGTGCCAGTAGTAGGCAAGGCGGGGAGTTGATCTACGAGCAGTACTTC	CASSRQGGELIYEQYF	.	TRBV19	once	TRBJ2-7
TGTGCCAGCAGCGTAGGACAGGGTGATCAGCCCCAGCATTTT	CASSVGQGDQPQHF	TRBD1	TRBV9	.	TRBJ1-5
TGTGCCAGTAGTATCTTCAGGGGCAATCAGCCCCAGCATTTT	CASSIFRGNQPQHF	.	TRBV19	.	TRBJ1-5
TGTGCCAGCAGCGCCGAGTTTAGACAGGCGAGCTATGGCTACACCTTC	CASSAEFRQASYGYTF	.	TRBV9	.	TRBJ1-2
TGTGCCAGCAGCCGGGACAGGGGTCCCTACGAGCAGTACTTC	CASSRDRGPYEQYF	TRBD1	TRBV14	.	TRBJ2-7
TGTGCCAGCAGCCAAGGATCCACTAGCGGCTACTCCTACGAGCAGTACTTC	CASSQGSTSGYSYEQYF	TRBD2	TRBV14	once	TRBJ2-7
TGTGCCAGCAGCTTAGATATCGGAAACACCATATATTTT	CASSLDIGNTIYF	.	TRBV7-8	.	TRBJ1-3
TGTGCCAGCAGTGTACAGGGCGGCAATCAGCCCCAGCATTTT	CASSVQGGNQPQHF	.	TRBV2	.	TRBJ1-5
TGTGCCAGTAGAGGAGGGCAGGGCCAACTCCTTAACTATGGCTACACCTTC	CASRGGQGQLLNYGYTF	.	TRBV19	.	TRBJ1-2
TGTGCCAGCACCCCGACTAGCGGGGAAGAGACCCAGTACTTC	CASTPTSGEETQYF	TRBD2	TRBV28	.	TRBJ2-5
TGTGCCAGCACCTCGGCCTACGAGCAGTACTTC	CASTSAYEQYF	.	TRBV6-1	.	TRBJ2-7
TGTGCCTGGAGTGCCACCGGGACAGGCCTCTACGAGCAGTACTTC	CAWSATGTGLYEQYF	TRBD1	TRBV30	.	TRBJ2-7
TGTGCCAGCAGCAACTTGGCGGTCCCTGAAGCTTTCTTT	CASSNLAVPEAFF	.	TRBV5-4	.	TRBJ1-1
TGTGCCAGCAGCCCATCGAGGGGAAGGGCTAGCGGGCGAAACACCGGGGAGCTGTTTTTT	CASSPSRGRASGRNTGELFF	TRBD2	TRBV27	.	TRBJ2-2
TGTGCCAGCAGTTACCCGATGGGCAGGCTTAAGGATACGCAGTATTTT	CASSYPMGRLKDTQYF	.	TRBV6-6	.	TRBJ2-3
TGCGCCAGCAGCCCTACAGGGGGCCGTAGGGATGGCTACACCTTC	CASSPTGGRRDGYTF	TRBD1	TRBV4-3	.	TRBJ1-2
TGTGCCAGTCTTATCAGGGTCGGCTATGGCTACACCTTC	CASLIRVGYGYTF	.	TRBV2	.	TRBJ1-2
TGTGCCTGGAGTAGAGCGAGGAATGAAAAACTGTTTTTT	CAWSRARNEKLFF	.	TRBV30	.	TRBJ1-4
TGCGCCAGCAGCCGTCAACCGGCGGCAACGACTGAAGCTTTCTTT	CASSRQPAATTEAFF	.	TRBV4-3	.	TRBJ1-1
TGTGCCATCAGTGAGTCTAGCCTATCCCCGGAGACCCAGTACTTC	CAISESSLSPETQYF	.	TRBV10-3	.	TRBJ2-5
TGTGCCAGCTCACCGGCGGGACTAGCGGGACGCCTAAGAAACGAGCAGTACTTC	CASSPAGLAGRLRNEQYF	TRBD2	TRBV18	.	TRBJ2-7
TGTGCCAGTAGTATAGATTGGCGTCGGGGAGAGCAGTTCTTC	CASSIDWRRGEQFF	.	TRBV19	.	TRBJ2-1
TGCAGCGTTGAATCAGCTAACTATGGCTACACCTTC	CSVESANYGYTF	.	TRBV29-1	.	TRBJ1-2